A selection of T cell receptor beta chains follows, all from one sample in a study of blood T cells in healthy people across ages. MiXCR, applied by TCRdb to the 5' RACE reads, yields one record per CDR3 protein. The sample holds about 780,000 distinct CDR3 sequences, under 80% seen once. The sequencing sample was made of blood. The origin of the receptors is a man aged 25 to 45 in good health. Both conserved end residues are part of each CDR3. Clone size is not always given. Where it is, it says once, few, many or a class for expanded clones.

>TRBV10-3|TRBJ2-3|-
CAASPRSGGNTDTQYF
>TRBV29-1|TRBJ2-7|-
CSAAEGYSEQYF
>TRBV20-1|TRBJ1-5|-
CSAPGEGNQPQHF
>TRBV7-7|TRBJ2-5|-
CASSLGVGYQETQYF
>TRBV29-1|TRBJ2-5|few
CSGRTEETQYF
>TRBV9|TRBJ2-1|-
CASSVRGEYNEQFF
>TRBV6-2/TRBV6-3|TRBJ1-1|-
CASSRDGRTEAFF
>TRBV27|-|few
CASSLGPGTGYPEQYF
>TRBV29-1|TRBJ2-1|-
CSVPVGGAIDGEQFF
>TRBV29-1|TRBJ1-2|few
CSVPDGNYGYTF
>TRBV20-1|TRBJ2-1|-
CSAPGLAGGFSNEQFF
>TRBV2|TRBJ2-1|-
CASSERSVSSYNEQFF
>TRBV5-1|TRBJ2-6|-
CASEPGQRFSGANVLTF
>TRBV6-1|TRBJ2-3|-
CASKKRGETDTQYF
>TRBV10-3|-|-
CAISEWTGHGDEQYF
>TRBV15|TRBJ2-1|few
CATSTAGTTGNEQFF
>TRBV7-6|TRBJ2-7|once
CASSLWTSGNEQYF
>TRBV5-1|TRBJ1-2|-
CASSAEVFPGYGYTF
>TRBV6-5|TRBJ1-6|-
CASRRTTGRPPSTLHF
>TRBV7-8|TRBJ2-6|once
CASSFRDRGLGANVLTF
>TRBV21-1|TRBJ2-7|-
CAGSNPGLDSYEQYF
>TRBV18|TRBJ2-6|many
CASSSLTGDPGANVLTF
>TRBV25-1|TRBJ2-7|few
CASSVPGTGTYEQYF
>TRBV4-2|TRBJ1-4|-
CASSQVTLGASNEKLFF
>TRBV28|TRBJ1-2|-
CASKGQGGDRGYTF
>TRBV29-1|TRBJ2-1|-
CSVPTVGDYNEQFF
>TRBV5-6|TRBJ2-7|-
CASSYTDYYEQYF
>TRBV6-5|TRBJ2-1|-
CASSYELHNEQFF
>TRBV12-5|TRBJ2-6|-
CASGLEGGANVLTF
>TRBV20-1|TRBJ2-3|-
CSARRLTSTDTQYF
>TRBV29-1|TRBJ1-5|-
CSVLVEGQPQHF
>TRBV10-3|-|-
CASSVGAGARGEQYF
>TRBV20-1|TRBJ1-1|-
CRDSLNTEAFF
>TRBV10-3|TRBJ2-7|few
CAISGGDGGEETYEQYF
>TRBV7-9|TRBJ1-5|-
CASSLGNNPQHF
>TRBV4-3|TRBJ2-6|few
CASSQVVSVAVLTF
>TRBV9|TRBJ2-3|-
CASSVEAGGGSTDMQYF
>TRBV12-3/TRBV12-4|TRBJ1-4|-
CASSFSKADFATNEKLFF
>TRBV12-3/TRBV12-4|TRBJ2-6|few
CASRRQGVNSGANVLTF
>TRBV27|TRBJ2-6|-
CASRARYSGANVLTF
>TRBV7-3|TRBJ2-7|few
CASSLKSPGSGGIYEQYF
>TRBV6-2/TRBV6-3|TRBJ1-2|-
CASTLTHDRNSPYTF
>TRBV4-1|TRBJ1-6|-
CASSPPPAGRNSPLHF
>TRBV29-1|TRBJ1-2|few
CSVPRDRGFYGYTF
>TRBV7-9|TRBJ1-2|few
CASSFAEGGYTF